A selection of T cell receptor beta chains follows, all from one sample in a study of CD8 T cells in ankylosing spondylitis. One entry per CDR3 protein results from TCRdb running MiXCR on the 5' RACE reads. The sample has roughly 100,000 distinct CDR3 sequences; about 7.7% are singletons. Sequenced input: blood, either unsorted or a sorted T cell fraction (not recorded which). The origin of the receptors is a male donor with ankylosing spondylitis or in good health (not recorded which). Each CDR3 is given with its conserved first and last residue. Fields, in order: clone size, CDR3 length, V gene, J gene, D gene, CDR3 DNA, CDR3 protein. D genes are given only for firm matches. Some rows have no size entry. The others give once, few or many, or a class for an expanded clone.

many	13	TRBV27	TRBJ1-6	.	TGTGCCAGCAGGGGAGTCTATAATTCACCCCTCCACTTT	CASRGVYNSPLHF
many	14	TRBV5-6	TRBJ1-5	.	TGTGCCAGCACCAACCGCCGGGGGATTCAGCCCCAGCATTTT	CASTNRRGIQPQHF
many	14	TRBV5-1	TRBJ2-1	TRBD2	TGCGCCAGCAGCTCGGGACTAGCGGGAGCTGAGCAGTTCTTC	CASSSGLAGAEQFF
.	14	TRBV20-1	TRBJ2-7	.	TGCAGTGCTAGAAGCGCGACTCGCCACTACGAGCAGTACTTC	CSARSATRHYEQYF
many	11	TRBV6-2/TRBV6-3	TRBJ1-5	.	TGTGCCAGCAGGTACGAATACAGCCTGCATTTT	CASRYEYSLHF
many	12	TRBV10-3	TRBJ1-4	.	TGTGCCACCGCCCCGGTAGGCGAAAAACTGTTTTTT	CATAPVGEKLFF
few	14	TRBV7-9	TRBJ2-7	.	TGTGCCAGCAGCCCAGGCCCGGAGACCTACGAGCAGTACTTC	CASSPGPETYEQYF
many	15	TRBV5-1	TRBJ2-1	TRBD2	TGCGCCAGCAGCTTGGTCCCACTAGCGGGCCACCCTGGGGTCTTC	CASSLVPLAGHPGVF
few	13	TRBV10-3	TRBJ1-6	TRBD1	TGTGCCATCACCCGGGACAGGGCCTCACCCCTCCACTTT	CAITRDRASPLHF
.	13	TRBV10-3	TRBJ1-2	TRBD1	TGTGCCATCAGTGGCACAGGGGACTATGGCTACACCTTC	CAISGTGDYGYTF
.	15	TRBV5-5	TRBJ2-1	.	TGTGCCAGCAGCTGGGGGAATTCGGGGGACAATGAGCAGTTCTTC	CASSWGNSGDNEQFF
few	14	TRBV14	TRBJ2-2	TRBD2	TGTGCCAGCAGCCAACGGGGGGGAGCCGGGGAGCTGTTTTTT	CASSQRGGAGELFF
many	13	TRBV7-2	TRBJ2-5	.	TGTGCCAGCAGTCTTAGCCCTGTAGAGACCCAGTACTTC	CASSLSPVETQYF
many	16	TRBV5-1	TRBJ2-7	.	TGCGCCAGCAGCTTGGGTCCCGGGAGACAGTCCTACGAGCAGTACTTC	CASSLGPGRQSYEQYF
many	17	TRBV7-8	TRBJ1-4	.	TGTGCCAGCAGCTTAGGTTTCCCTGGACAGCCTAATGAAAAACTGTTTTTT	CASSLGFPGQPNEKLFF
many	14	TRBV24-1	TRBJ2-5	.	TGTGCCACCAGTGACCCCGCCAGGGATGAGACCCAGTACTTC	CATSDPARDETQYF
many	14	TRBV18	TRBJ2-5	.	TGTGCCAGCTCACCCCAGGGTATGAGAGAGACCCAGTACTTC	CASSPQGMRETQYF
.	15	TRBV6-1	TRBJ2-5	TRBD2	TGTGCCAGCAGAAGCGACACGGGGGGGCAAGAGACCCAGTACTTC	CASRSDTGGQETQYF
many	16	TRBV9	TRBJ2-1	TRBD1	TGTGCCAGCAGCCCACGGGACAGGGTTCGGATCAATGAGCAGTTCTTC	CASSPRDRVRINEQFF
.	17	TRBV5-1	TRBJ2-1	.	TGCGCCAGCAGCTTGCGGGATGCAGACCCTCTCTACAATGAGCAGTTCTTC	CASSLRDADPLYNEQFF
many	16	TRBV15	TRBJ1-4	.	TGTGCCACCAGCAGAGATCCCGGACACCCGTCGGAAAAACTGTTTTTT	CATSRDPGHPSEKLFF
many	19	TRBV18	TRBJ2-1	.	TGTGCCAGCTCACCTTTCTCCCTTCAGGGGATGGGGACCTACAATGAGCAGTTCTTC	CASSPFSLQGMGTYNEQFF
many	16	TRBV6-4	TRBJ2-1	.	TGTGCCAGCAGTGACGAGGGGGGGATCTCCTACAATGAGCAGTTCTTC	CASSDEGGISYNEQFF
many	11	TRBV29-1	TRBJ1-2	.	TGCGGATTAGGACAGAGCTATGGCTACACCTTC	CGLGQSYGYTF
.	14	TRBV29-1	TRBJ2-7	.	TGCAGCGTTGGATTCAGAGGCCACCTGTACGAGCAGTACTTC	CSVGFRGHLYEQYF
many	17	TRBV4-3	TRBJ2-7	TRBD1	TGCGCCAGCAGCCAAGATCATCGGACAGGGACCAGGTACGAGCAGTACTTC	CASSQDHRTGTRYEQYF
many	14	TRBV6-1	TRBJ2-5	TRBD2	TGTGCCAGCAGCTGGGGGGGATCCCAAGAGACCCAGTACTTC	CASSWGGSQETQYF
many	16	TRBV6-2/TRBV6-3	TRBJ1-1	.	TGTGCCAGCAGTTTCAACCCGGTCGGGCTGAACACTGAAGCTTTCTTT	CASSFNPVGLNTEAFF
many	13	TRBV7-8	TRBJ2-7	.	TGTGCCAGCAGCTTAGGCTTTTCATACGAGCAGTACTTC	CASSLGFSYEQYF
many	11	TRBV20-1	TRBJ1-4	.	TGCAGTGCTAGGGTTTCCGAAAAACTGTTTTTT	CSARVSEKLFF
many	16	TRBV28	TRBJ1-4	TRBD1	TGTGCCAGCAGTTCCGGACCGACAGGGGCCATTGAAAAACTGTTTTTT	CASSSGPTGAIEKLFF
many	11	TRBV20-1	TRBJ2-7	.	TGCAGTGCTAGGGCCGGAAGCGAGCAGTACTTC	CSARAGSEQYF
many	14	TRBV20-1	TRBJ2-1	.	TGCAGTGCTAGAGGAGCGATCTCCTACAATGAGCAGTTCTTC	CSARGAISYNEQFF
many	16	TRBV4-1	TRBJ1-5	.	TGCGCCAGCAGCCAAGTGGCCTTAGAGTCTGGTCAGCCCCAGCATTTT	CASSQVALESGQPQHF
many	16	TRBV19	TRBJ2-1	TRBD2	TGTGCCAGTAGTACTAGCGGGAGGGCCCCCTACAATGAGCAGTTCTTC	CASSTSGRAPYNEQFF
many	16	TRBV11-1	TRBJ2-2	TRBD1	TGTGCCAGCAGCGTCGGGACAGGGATAGGCACCGGGGAGCTGTTTTTT	CASSVGTGIGTGELFF
many	14	TRBV19	TRBJ2-7	TRBD2	TGTGCCAGTAGTGCACTAGCGGGGGTATTCGAGCAGTACTTC	CASSALAGVFEQYF
many	13	TRBV5-5	TRBJ1-1	TRBD1	TGTGCCAGCAGCTTGGGGGGGGACAGGGAAGCTTTCTTT	CASSLGGDREAFF